These T cell receptor beta chains were read from a single sample in a study of Graves' ophthalmopathy and Graves' hyperthyroidism. TCRdb itself ran the multiplex PCR reads through MiXCR, one entry per CDR3 protein. The repertoire holds some 170,000 distinct CDR3 sequences, with around 40% as singletons. The sequencing input was peripheral blood. Receptor source: a man under 40 with Graves' ophthalmopathy. Each CDR3 is given with its conserved first and last residue. The order of the fields is J gene, D gene, clone size, V gene, CDR3 protein, CDR3 DNA. A D gene is named only where the DNA matches it firmly. Only some rows state a clone size, as once, few, many or a class for expanded clones.

J gene: TRBJ2-7
D gene: TRBD1
clone size: -
V gene: TRBV29-1
CDR3 protein: CSVDGQAYEQYF
CDR3 DNA: TGCAGCGTTGACGGACAGGCCTACGAGCAGTACTTC

J gene: TRBJ2-5
D gene: -
clone size: -
V gene: TRBV15
CDR3 protein: CATSRGGDPIKTQYF
CDR3 DNA: TGTGCCACCAGCAGAGGCGGAGACCCCATTAAGACCCAGTACTTC

J gene: TRBJ2-2
D gene: -
clone size: many
V gene: TRBV30
CDR3 protein: CAWSVAHTGELFF
CDR3 DNA: TGTGCCTGGAGTGTTGCTCACACCGGGGAGCTGTTTTTT

J gene: TRBJ2-6
D gene: TRBD1
clone size: once
V gene: TRBV6-2/TRBV6-3
CDR3 protein: CASSYRQGRRTGANVLTF
CDR3 DNA: TGTGCCAGCAGTTACCGACAGGGGAGAAGGACTGGGGCCAACGTCCTGACTTTC

J gene: TRBJ2-5
D gene: TRBD1
clone size: -
V gene: TRBV7-2
CDR3 protein: CASSLETGEQETQYF
CDR3 DNA: TGTGCCAGCAGCTTAGAGACAGGGGAGCAAGAGACCCAGTACTTC

J gene: TRBJ2-7
D gene: -
clone size: many
V gene: TRBV30
CDR3 protein: CAWTVGSYEQYF
CDR3 DNA: TGTGCCTGGACCGTGGGGTCCTACGAGCAGTACTTC

J gene: TRBJ1-5
D gene: TRBD1
clone size: -
V gene: TRBV6-1
CDR3 protein: CASSPAPGQSNQPQHF
CDR3 DNA: TGTGCCAGCAGTCCGGCCCCGGGACAGTCCAATCAGCCCCAGCATTTT

J gene: TRBJ2-7
D gene: -
clone size: -
V gene: TRBV28
CDR3 protein: CASSPRTGLLGTEQYF
CDR3 DNA: TGTGCCAGCAGCCCACGGACGGGACTCCTAGGTACCGAGCAGTACTTC

J gene: TRBJ1-2
D gene: -
clone size: once
V gene: TRBV28
CDR3 protein: CASSLSSWGNYGYTF
CDR3 DNA: TGTGCCAGCAGTTTATCTTCCTGGGGGAACTATGGCTACACCTTC

J gene: TRBJ1-2
D gene: TRBD1
clone size: few
V gene: TRBV6-2/TRBV6-3
CDR3 protein: CASSYATGKANGYTF
CDR3 DNA: TGTGCCAGCAGTTACGCGACAGGGAAGGCGAATGGCTACACCTTC

J gene: TRBJ2-1
D gene: TRBD1
clone size: many
V gene: TRBV6-2/TRBV6-3
CDR3 protein: CASSTDRANLYNEQFF
CDR3 DNA: TGTGCCAGCAGCACCGACAGGGCGAACCTCTACAATGAGCAGTTCTTC

J gene: TRBJ1-1
D gene: -
clone size: many
V gene: TRBV7-6
CDR3 protein: CASSLGQGEAFF
CDR3 DNA: TGTGCCAGCAGCTTGGGGCAGGGTGAAGCTTTCTTT

J gene: TRBJ1-1
D gene: -
clone size: many
V gene: TRBV25-1
CDR3 protein: CASSDLLGGGAFF
CDR3 DNA: TGTGCCAGCAGTGACCTCCTTGGGGGAGGTGCTTTCTTT

J gene: TRBJ2-2
D gene: -
clone size: -
V gene: TRBV6-4
CDR3 protein: CASSLAPPRTGELFF
CDR3 DNA: TGTGCCAGCAGCTTAGCGCCTCCGAGAACCGGAGAGCTGTTTTTT

J gene: TRBJ2-2
D gene: TRBD2
clone size: -
V gene: TRBV6-2/TRBV6-3
CDR3 protein: CASSYLGLAGVGDNTGELFF
CDR3 DNA: TGTGCCAGCAGTTACTTGGGACTAGCGGGAGTTGGCGACAACACCGGGGAGCTGTTTTTT

J gene: TRBJ2-7
D gene: TRBD1
clone size: -
V gene: TRBV14
CDR3 protein: CASSRWTGGSYEQYF
CDR3 DNA: TGTGCCAGCAGCCGATGGACAGGGGGTTCCTACGAGCAGTACTTC

J gene: TRBJ1-1
D gene: -
clone size: many
V gene: TRBV27
CDR3 protein: CASSLLYTAVAFF
CDR3 DNA: TGTGCCAGCAGTTTATTGTACACGGCAGTTGCTTTCTTT

J gene: TRBJ2-6
D gene: -
clone size: many
V gene: TRBV14
CDR3 protein: CASSLYPSGANVLTF
CDR3 DNA: TGTGCCAGCAGCCTGTACCCCTCTGGGGCCAACGTCCTGACTTTC

J gene: TRBJ1-1
D gene: -
clone size: many
V gene: TRBV19
CDR3 protein: CASSHRLTEAFF
CDR3 DNA: TGTGCCAGTAGCCACAGGCTTACTGAAGCTTTCTTT

J gene: TRBJ1-6
D gene: -
clone size: many
V gene: TRBV11-3
CDR3 protein: CASSATRGGGHSPLHF
CDR3 DNA: TGTGCCAGCAGCGCGACCCGGGGGGGTGGACATTCACCCCTCCACTTT

J gene: TRBJ2-5
D gene: -
clone size: many
V gene: TRBV27
CDR3 protein: CASSLSVEEVGTQYF
CDR3 DNA: TGTGCCAGCAGTTTAAGTGTGGAGGAGGTCGGGACCCAGTACTTC

J gene: TRBJ2-5
D gene: -
clone size: -
V gene: TRBV6-1
CDR3 protein: CASSLLGTPKETQYF
CDR3 DNA: TGTGCCAGCAGTCTCCTAGGGACTCCAAAAGAGACCCAGTACTTC

J gene: TRBJ2-5
D gene: TRBD2
clone size: many
V gene: TRBV4-3
CDR3 protein: CASSQDEGGLGKETQYF
CDR3 DNA: TGCGCCAGCAGCCAGGACGAGGGAGGGCTGGGAAAAGAGACCCAGTACTTC

J gene: TRBJ1-2
D gene: -
clone size: once
V gene: TRBV15
CDR3 protein: CATRRVPRYGYTF
CDR3 DNA: TGTGCCACGAGGCGGGTACCCAGGTATGGCTACACCTTC

J gene: TRBJ2-7
D gene: TRBD2
clone size: once
V gene: TRBV28
CDR3 protein: CASTSGRAVTADEQYF
CDR3 DNA: TGTGCCAGCACTAGCGGGAGGGCCGTAACTGCGGACGAGCAGTACTTC

J gene: TRBJ1-6
D gene: -
clone size: many
V gene: TRBV6-1
CDR3 protein: CASTQDAASYNSPLHF
CDR3 DNA: TGTGCCAGCACCCAAGATGCGGCCTCCTATAATTCACCCCTCCACTTT

J gene: TRBJ2-2
D gene: TRBD2
clone size: many
V gene: TRBV24-1
CDR3 protein: CATSGVGTTARELFF
CDR3 DNA: TGTGCCACCAGTGGCGTCGGGACTACCGCTCGGGAGCTGTTTTTT

J gene: TRBJ2-7
D gene: TRBD2
clone size: many
V gene: TRBV28
CDR3 protein: CASITRDGVLAGDYEQYF
CDR3 DNA: TGTGCCAGCATTACCCGGGACGGGGTCCTAGCGGGGGACTACGAGCAGTACTTC

J gene: TRBJ2-5
D gene: -
clone size: many
V gene: TRBV4-3
CDR3 protein: CASSLQVREETQYF
CDR3 DNA: TGCGCCAGCAGCCTCCAGGTGCGGGAAGAGACCCAGTACTTC

J gene: TRBJ2-2
D gene: -
clone size: -
V gene: TRBV7-2
CDR3 protein: CASSPPLRAGELFF
CDR3 DNA: TGTGCCAGCAGCCCACCGCTACGGGCCGGGGAGCTGTTTTTT

J gene: TRBJ1-2
D gene: -
clone size: -
V gene: TRBV6-1
CDR3 protein: CASGSEARYGYTF
CDR3 DNA: TGTGCCAGCGGAAGTGAGGCGCGGTACGGCTACACCTTC

J gene: TRBJ1-1
D gene: -
clone size: once
V gene: TRBV24-1
CDR3 protein: CATSLGTNTEAFF
CDR3 DNA: TGTGCCACTTCCCTAGGCACCAACACTGAAGCTTTCTTT

J gene: TRBJ1-1
D gene: TRBD1
clone size: few
V gene: TRBV12-3/TRBV12-4
CDR3 protein: CASSWSLGTGNTEAFF
CDR3 DNA: TGTGCCAGCAGTTGGTCCCTCGGGACAGGAAACACTGAAGCTTTCTTT

J gene: TRBJ2-5
D gene: TRBD1
clone size: -
V gene: TRBV5-1
CDR3 protein: CASSFSDREQETQYF
CDR3 DNA: TGCGCCAGCAGCTTTTCCGACAGGGAACAAGAGACCCAGTACTTC

J gene: TRBJ2-7
D gene: -
clone size: few
V gene: TRBV6-1
CDR3 protein: CASRLSRDTGSYEQYF
CDR3 DNA: TGTGCCAGCAGGCTGTCCCGGGACACCGGCTCCTACGAGCAGTACTTC

J gene: TRBJ1-1
D gene: -
clone size: many
V gene: TRBV5-1
CDR3 protein: CAAGMNTEAFF
CDR3 DNA: TGCGCTGCGGGCATGAACACTGAAGCTTTCTTT

J gene: TRBJ1-1
D gene: -
clone size: many
V gene: TRBV7-2
CDR3 protein: CASSSQPDSGTEAFF
CDR3 DNA: TGTGCCAGCAGCTCCCAGCCAGATTCGGGCACTGAAGCTTTCTTT

J gene: TRBJ1-2
D gene: -
clone size: -
V gene: TRBV6-2/TRBV6-3
CDR3 protein: CASRFGLSRGYTF
CDR3 DNA: TGTGCCAGCAGATTCGGACTTTCTCGAGGCTACACCTTC

J gene: TRBJ2-5
D gene: -
clone size: -
V gene: TRBV7-2
CDR3 protein: CASSLFRLEEQETQYF
CDR3 DNA: TGTGCCAGCAGCCTATTCAGACTAGAAGAACAAGAGACCCAGTACTTC

J gene: TRBJ2-5
D gene: TRBD2
clone size: -
V gene: TRBV7-2
CDR3 protein: CASSLAGTQETQYF
CDR3 DNA: TGTGCCAGCAGTTTAGCGGGAACCCAAGAGACCCAGTACTTC

J gene: TRBJ1-1
D gene: -
clone size: many
V gene: TRBV3-1
CDR3 protein: CASSPLVWDGTAFF
CDR3 DNA: TGTGCCAGCAGCCCCCTAGTTTGGGACGGCACAGCTTTCTTT

J gene: TRBJ1-1
D gene: -
clone size: many
V gene: TRBV19
CDR3 protein: CASRRVTEAFF
CDR3 DNA: TGTGCCAGTCGGAGAGTCACTGAAGCTTTCTTT

J gene: TRBJ2-5
D gene: -
clone size: -
V gene: TRBV12-3/TRBV12-4
CDR3 protein: CASSPPNWYQETQYF
CDR3 DNA: TGTGCCAGCAGTCCCCCCAATTGGTACCAAGAGACCCAGTACTTC

J gene: TRBJ2-7
D gene: -
clone size: many
V gene: TRBV30
CDR3 protein: CACVISGEQYF
CDR3 DNA: TGTGCCTGTGTTATTTCCGGGGAGCAGTACTTC

J gene: TRBJ2-7
D gene: TRBD2
clone size: many
V gene: TRBV27
CDR3 protein: CASRPSGTSGSYEQYF
CDR3 DNA: TGTGCCAGCAGACCCTCGGGGACTAGCGGATCCTACGAGCAGTACTTC

J gene: TRBJ1-2
D gene: -
clone size: -
V gene: TRBV28
CDR3 protein: CASSFPQQGSYGYTF
CDR3 DNA: TGTGCCAGCAGTTTCCCCCAACAGGGCTCCTATGGCTACACCTTC

J gene: TRBJ2-7
D gene: TRBD2
clone size: -
V gene: TRBV20-1
CDR3 protein: CSARGTSGRSNYEQYF
CDR3 DNA: TGCAGTGCTAGAGGGACTAGCGGGAGGTCTAACTACGAGCAGTACTTC

J gene: TRBJ2-5
D gene: -
clone size: many
V gene: TRBV11-2
CDR3 protein: CASSSRPGAGRLGLKETQYF
CDR3 DNA: TGTGCCAGCAGCTCGAGACCCGGGGCAGGGCGTCTTGGTTTAAAAGAGACCCAGTACTTC

J gene: TRBJ1-1
D gene: -
clone size: -
V gene: TRBV6-5
CDR3 protein: CASSYSISENTEAFF
CDR3 DNA: TGTGCCAGCAGTTACTCGATTTCCGAAAACACTGAAGCTTTCTTT

J gene: TRBJ1-6
D gene: -
clone size: many
V gene: TRBV28
CDR3 protein: CASSLMNQWYSPLHF
CDR3 DNA: TGTGCCAGCAGTTTGATGAATCAATGGTATTCACCCCTCCACTTT

J gene: TRBJ1-5
D gene: -
clone size: many
V gene: TRBV7-9
CDR3 protein: CASSLDLWGQPQHF
CDR3 DNA: TGTGCCAGCAGCTTGGACCTTTGGGGTCAGCCCCAGCATTTT